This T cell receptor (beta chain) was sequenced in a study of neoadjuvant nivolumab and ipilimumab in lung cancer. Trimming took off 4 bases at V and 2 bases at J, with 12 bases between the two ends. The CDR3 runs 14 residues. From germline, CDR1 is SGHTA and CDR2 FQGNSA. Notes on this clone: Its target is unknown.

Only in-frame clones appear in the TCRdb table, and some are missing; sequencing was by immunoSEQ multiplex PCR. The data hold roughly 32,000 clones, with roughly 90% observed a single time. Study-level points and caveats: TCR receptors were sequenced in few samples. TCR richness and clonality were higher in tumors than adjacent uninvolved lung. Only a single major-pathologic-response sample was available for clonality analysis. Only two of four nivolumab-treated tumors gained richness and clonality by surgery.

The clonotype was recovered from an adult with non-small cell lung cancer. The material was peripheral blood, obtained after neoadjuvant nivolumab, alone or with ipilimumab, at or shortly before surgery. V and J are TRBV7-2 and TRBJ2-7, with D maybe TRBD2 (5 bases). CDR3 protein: CASSSPAGTYEQYF. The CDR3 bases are TGTGCCAGCAGCTCCCCGGCGGGCACCTACGAGCAGTACTTC.